These 28 T cell receptor beta chains were all obtained from the same sample, sequenced in a study of blood T cell repertoires in COVID-19. Here immunoSEQ multiplex PCR was the method, and the copy in TCRdb shows in-frame clones only, minus some. The sample contains about 200,000 clones, around nine tenths of which appear only once. What was sequenced was peripheral blood. The receptor set was obtained from a man aged 50-59 years with COVID-19, enrolled during active disease.

The chain uses TRBV12-3 or TRBV12-4 and TRBJ2-7; tentative D call: TRBD1 (6 bases). CDR3 length: 13 residues. The V and J ends lost 8 bases and 0 bases respectively, with 11 bases between them. In nucleotides, the CDR3 is TGTGCCAGCGGACAGCTTAGCTCCTACGAGCAGTACTTC. It yields the protein CASGQLSSYEQYF.

V and J are TRBV5-1 and TRBJ1-2; 7 positions agree with TRBD1. The CDR3 covers 14 residues. From germline, CDR1 is SGHRS and CDR2 YFSETQ. Unmatched junction bases numbered 2, after V lost 0 bases and J lost 3 bases. The CDR3 coding sequence is TGCGCCAGCAGCTTGGAGGGGGCTTACTATGGCTACACCTTC. Its protein is CASSLEGAYYGYTF.

This chain connects TRBV7-8 to TRBJ1-5; D unresolved. The CDR3 covers 15 residues. Germline V gives CDR1 SGHVS, CDR2 FQNEAQ. Deletions cut 1 base from V and 2 bases from J, with 9 bases between. Here the CDR3 reads CASSLVGVGNQPQHF. The DNA for the CDR3 is TGTGCCAGCAGCTTAGTAGGAGTTGGCAATCAGCCCCAGCATTTT.

The chain joins TRBV12-3 or TRBV12-4 to TRBJ1-4; D not certain. The CDR3 sequence is 13 residues long. Trimming shortened V by 7 bases and J by 11 bases, and 17 bases separated the two germline ends. The CDR3, as DNA: TGTGCCAGCAAAGACATTGCCGGGGAGAAACTGTTTTTT. Protein product: CASKDIAGEKLFF.

The chain employs TRBV24-1 and TRBJ2-1; 7 bases agree with TRBD1. V dropped 3 bases and J dropped 4; count of bases not matched to a gene: 5. Germline assignment: CDR1 KGHDR and CDR2 SFDVKD. This CDR3 has 15 amino acids. CDR3 bases: TGTGCCACCAGTGATCCCTCGGGACAGTACAATGAGCAGTTCTTC. Protein sequence: CATSDPSGQYNEQFF.

V usage is TRBV30 and J usage is TRBJ2-7; 10 bases are shared with TRBD2. The length of the CDR3 is 13 residues. Germline loops: CDR1 GTSNPN, CDR2 SVGIG (reference sequence). V gave up 2 bases and J gave up 6 bases; unmatched junction bases: 4. The CDR3 spells CAWSIAGGGEQYF. In DNA, the CDR3 is TGTGCCTGGAGTATAGCGGGAGGCGGCGAGCAGTACTTC. Full variable domain (outside the CDR3, taken from reference TRBV30 and TRBJ2-7): SQTIHQWPATLVQPVGSPLSLECTVEGTSNPNLYWYRQAAGRGLQLLFYSVGIGQISSEVPQNLSASRPQDRQFILSSKKLLLSDSGFYLCAWSIAGGGEQYFGPGTRLTVT.

Here the CDR3 DNA reads TGTGCCAGCAGCTATCAAGTTCAGGTGGACACCGGGGAGCTGTTTTTT. Its translation is CASSYQVQVDTGELFF. The gene calls are TRBV7-6 and TRBJ2-2; no definite D call. This CDR3 region has 16 residues. CDR1 and CDR2 (germline): SGHVS, FNYEAQ. The ends were cut back, 4 bases at V and 3 bases at J, with 15 bases in the middle.

The chain joins TRBV5-1 to TRBJ2-5; tentatively, D is TRBD1 (5 bases). V shed 1 base and J shed 1 base, with 11 bases lying between them. The CDR3 has 15 residues. In germline, CDR1 is SGHRS, CDR2 YFSETQ. Here the CDR3 reads CASSLSRAPQETQYF. The CDR3 region has the DNA TGCGCCAGCAGCTTGAGCAGGGCGCCCCAAGAGACCCAGTACTTC.

The chain has TRBV21-1 and TRBJ2-7; no DNA check was done on the table's D call, TRBD1. TRBV21-1 is flagged as a pseudogene. The CDR3 has 16 amino acids. The CDR3 DNA follows: TGTGCCAGCAGCCAGCTCCGGGACAGGGTCACCTACGAGCAGTACTTC. Residues: CASSQLRDRVTYEQYF.

The chain is built from TRBV19 and TRBJ2-7; 7 bases are shared with TRBD1. This CDR3 has 15 residues. The V gene's germline CDR1 is LNHDA and CDR2 SQIVND (reference sequence). Trimming cost V 6 bases and J 1 base; bases outside gene matches: 9. The CDR3 nucleotides read TGTGCCAGTAGCCTGAGGGGGACAGATTCCTACGAGCAGTACTTC. Protein sequence: CASSLRGTDSYEQYF.

V and J are TRBV2 and TRBJ1-4; D call uncertain. Germline V lookup: CDR1 SNHLY, CDR2 FYNNEI. CDR3 length equals 15 residues. Trimming shortened V by 7 bases and J by 1 base, and 13 bases separated the two germline ends. CDR3 in amino acids: CASTDGRKTNEKLFF. The DNA for the CDR3 is TGTGCCAGCACCGATGGGCGAAAAACTAATGAAAAACTGTTTTTT.

Only a few counts were recorded for this clone. The V and J genes are TRBV5-5 and TRBJ1-2; D is perhaps TRBD1 (6 bases). CDR1 is SGHKS and CDR2 is YYEKEE in the germline V gene (reference sequence). The germline V and J ends were trimmed by 4 bases and 4 bases, with 14 bases remaining between them. The length of the CDR3 is 14 residues. The CDR3 reads CASSLGAQGYGYTF. The CDR3 DNA reads as TGTGCCAGCAGCCTCGGGGCACAGGGCTATGGCTACACCTTC.

This chain connects TRBV4-2 to TRBJ2-3; TRBD2 matches at 9 bases. CDR3 length: 17 residues. J was trimmed by 3 bases and V by 1 base; bases with no gene match: 8. CDR1 is LGHNA and CDR2 is YNFKEQ in the germline V gene. The CDR3 region has the DNA TGTGCCAGCAGCCAAGGAATGGGGCTAGCGGGGACAGATACGCAGTATTTT. It codes for CASSQGMGLAGTDTQYF.

The chain has TRBV6-2 or TRBV6-3 and TRBJ2-5; 11 positions agree with TRBD1. The ends lost 6 bases at V and 4 bases at J; junction bases unmatched: 7. This CDR3 has 15 amino acids. CDR1 is MNHEY, CDR2 SVGEGT, per germline. CDR3 DNA: TGTGCCAGCAGCCCAGGACAGGGGGCTGGAGAGACCCAGTACTTC. It encodes CASSPGQGAGETQYF.

Details on this clone: One end of the junction fails to match germline, which may point to a read error. The sample carries other DNA sequences with the same CDR3. The chain joins TRBV30 to TRBJ1-4; D is unresolved. CDR3 length equals 14 residues. Germline CDR1 is GTSNPN and CDR2 is SVGIG (reference sequence). CDR3 DNA: TGCGCCTGGACTCGTCGCGGGAATAATGAAAAACTGTTTTTT. Encoded protein: CAWTRRGNNEKLFF.

V and J are TRBV7-3 and TRBJ2-1, with 9 bases fitting TRBD1. The V gene's germline CDR1 is SGHTA and CDR2 FQGTGA. Trimming at V came to 5 bases and at J to 2 bases, leaving 7 bases not matched to a gene. The CDR3 has 16 amino acids. CDR3 in amino acids: CASSPLGTGTYNEQFF. The CDR3 DNA follows: TGTGCCAGCAGCCCGCTTGGGACAGGGACCTACAATGAGCAGTTCTTC. Combining the CDR3 with reference TRBV7-3 and TRBJ2-1 gives the whole variable domain GAGVSQTPSNKVTEKGKYVELRCDPISGHTALYWYRQSLGQGPEFLIYFQGTGAADDSGLPNDRFFAVRPEGSVSTLKIQRTERGDSAVYLCASSPLGTGTYNEQFFGPGTRLTVL.

The rearrangement links TRBV6-2 or TRBV6-3 to TRBJ2-5; D perhaps matches TRBD2 (5 bases). Germline lookup yields CDR1 MNHEY and CDR2 SVGEGT. The CDR3 is made up of 11 amino acids. Trimming took off 6 bases at V and 5 bases at J, with 7 bases between the two ends. The CDR3 region is CASSRGETQYF. The CDR3 DNA reads TGTGCCAGCAGCCGCGGGGAGACCCAGTACTTC.

This clone is a singleton in its sample. The chain combines TRBV6-2 or TRBV6-3 with TRBJ2-7; the D is unclear. The V end lost 2 bases, the J end lost 6 bases, and 5 bases lay between the germline ends. The CDR3 has 11 amino acids. Germline CDR1 and CDR2: MNHEY and SVGEGT. This CDR3 reads CASSYLVEQYF. In nucleotides, the CDR3 is TGTGCCAGCAGTTACCTCGTCGAGCAGTACTTC.

The chain employs TRBV12-3 or TRBV12-4 and TRBJ1-5; possible D gene TRBD1, 5 bases. The CDR3 sequence is 13 residues long. Trimming pared 5 bases from V and 7 bases from J, leaving 12 bases between. CDR3 bases: TGTGCCAGCAGTCCACAGGTAGACCAGCCCCAGCATTTT. Translated, it gives CASSPQVDQPQHF.

This clone was detected only a few times. The J gene is TRBJ2-3, the V gene TRBV6-2 or TRBV6-3; 9 bases agree with TRBD1. Germline CDR1 is MNHEY and CDR2 is SVGEGT. The CDR3 is 14 amino acids. V lost 6 bases and J lost 5; bases outside the gene matches: 6. Written as DNA, the CDR3 is TGTGCCAGCAGCCCACAGGGGGCGGAAGATACGCAGTATTTT. It is translated as CASSPQGAEDTQYF.

In nucleotides, the CDR3 is TGTGCCAGCTCGTCCATTTTTTCATCTAGCAATCAGCCCCAGCATTTT. Its translation is CASSSIFSSSNQPQHF. The chain uses TRBV18 and TRBJ1-5; D is unresolved. Germline lookup yields CDR1 KGHSH and CDR2 LQKENI. The V and J ends lost 6 bases and 0 bases respectively, with 15 bases between them. The CDR3 spans 16 residues. The full variable domain, completed using reference TRBV18 and TRBJ1-5, is NAGVMQNPRHLVRRRGQEARLRCSPMKGHSHVYWYRQLPEEGLKFMVYLQKENIIDESGMPKERFSAEFPKEGPSILRIQQVVRGDSAAYFCASSSIFSSSNQPQHFGDGTRLSIL.

V usage is TRBV11-3 and J usage is TRBJ2-3, with 10 bases that match TRBD1. CDR3 size: 14 residues. CDR1 and CDR2 from the germline V gene are SGHNT and YENEEA. The J segment lost 5 bases and the V segment lost 5 bases, leaving 4 bases of the junction unmatched. The CDR3 sequence is CASSLGTGEDTQYF. The DNA for the CDR3 is TGTGCCAGCAGCCTCGGGACAGGGGAAGATACGCAGTATTTT.

The CDR3 region is CASTLSGTTETQYF. As DNA, the CDR3 is TGTGCCAGTACACTATCCGGGACAACAGAGACCCAGTACTTC. The rearrangement links TRBV19 to TRBJ2-5, with D perhaps TRBD1 (6 bases). The CDR3 totals 14 residues. The V gene lost 7 bases and the J gene lost 4 bases, with 16 bases spanning the gap. Germline V lookup: CDR1 LNHDA, CDR2 SQIVND (reference sequence).

The chain combines TRBV19 with TRBJ2-3; the D gene is possibly TRBD2 (7 bases). The germline V gene has CDR1 LNHDA and CDR2 SQIVND (reference sequence). The CDR3 is made up of 17 amino acids. V lost 6 bases and J lost 1, with 20 bases in between. CDR3: CASSNPGGHSGTDTQYF. The CDR3 DNA is TGTGCCAGTAGCAACCCGGGGGGCCACTCGGGCACAGATACGCAGTATTTT.

This clone appeared a single time. The V gene is TRBV5-4, the J gene TRBJ1-1; 8 bases are shared with TRBD1. Germline CDR1 is SGHNT and CDR2 is YYREEE (reference sequence). The CDR3 runs to 14 residues. J was trimmed by 5 bases and V by 4 bases; bases with no gene match: 7. CDR3 in amino acids: CASSIGTGGTEAFF. The CDR3 DNA is TGTGCCAGCAGCATTGGGACAGGTGGGACTGAAGCTTTCTTT.

This clone was observed a single time. The rearrangement joins TRBV7-9 to TRBJ2-3, with 8 bases that match TRBD2. V dropped 3 bases and J dropped 3; count of bases not matched to a gene: 8. Germline CDR1 and CDR2: SEHNR and FQNEAQ (reference sequence). CDR3 length equals 16 residues. CDR3 protein: CASSFLGGGTTDTQYF. The CDR3 region has the DNA TGTGCCAGCAGCTTTCTTGGCGGGGGGACTACAGATACGCAGTATTTT.

V gene TRBV7-2 combines with J gene TRBJ2-5; 10 positions match TRBD1. This CDR3 comprises 15 residues. Losses at the gene ends were 5 bases for V and 5 bases for J; bases not matched to a gene: 8. Germline loops: CDR1 SGHTA, CDR2 FQGNSA. The CDR3 DNA follows: TGTGCCAGCAGCACAACGGGACAGGGGTCGGAGACCCAGTACTTC. It specifies CASSTTGQGSETQYF.

V gene TRBV28 combines with J gene TRBJ2-3; D might be TRBD1 (6 bases). The CDR3 loop spans 16 amino acids. Trimming took 2 bases from V and 4 from J, leaving 16 bases between them. Germline V gene sequence: CDR1 MDHEN, CDR2 SYDVKM. This chain's CDR3 is CASSLTGIGIADTQYF. The CDR3 nucleotides read TGTGCCAGCAGTTTAACAGGGATCGGGATAGCAGATACGCAGTATTTT.